Listed here are 26 T cell receptor beta chains from one sample, sequenced in a study of T cells in localized non-small cell lung cancer. Method: immunoSEQ multiplex PCR; TCRdb's copy keeps in-frame clones and lacks some. The table lists roughly 86,000 clones, approximately 85% of them singletons. Sample: peripheral blood, taken before any cancer treatment. The source of these receptors is a man aged 40-75 years with stage I lung adenocarcinoma.

This clone was seen a single time. This chain links TRBV2 with TRBJ1-5; the match to TRBD1 covers 7 bases. The V gene end was trimmed by 3 bases and the J gene end by 4 bases; junction bases not matched to a gene: 0. This CDR3 contains 13 residues. Germline CDR1 and CDR2: SNHLY and FYNNEI. The CDR3 region has the DNA TGTGCCAGCAGTGACAGGGGGAATCAGCCCCAGCATTTT. Translated, it gives CASSDRGNQPQHF.

The chain joins TRBV30 to TRBJ2-7, with D perhaps matching TRBD1 (6 bases). Germline V lookup: CDR1 GTSNPN, CDR2 SVGIG (reference sequence). CDR3 length equals 15 residues. Trimming cost V 0 bases and J 0 bases, with 12 bases left between them. CDR3 DNA sequence: TGTGCCTGGAGTGTACTAGGGACAAACTCCTACGAGCAGTACTTC. It codes for CAWSVLGTNSYEQYF.

This rearrangement joins TRBV25-1 to TRBJ2-1, with TRBD1 as a possible D gene (5 bases). Germline lookup yields CDR1 MGHDK and CDR2 SYGVNS. The CDR3 is 17 residues long. Trimming shortened V by 5 bases and J by 7 bases, and 24 bases separated the two germline ends. For the CDR3, the DNA is TGTGCCAGCAGTCCCAAGGGAAAGGGGTTGTCGATGAATGAGCAGTTCTTC. It yields the protein CASSPKGKGLSMNEQFF.

V and J are TRBV27 and TRBJ1-3; 7 bases align to TRBD1. The CDR3 loop spans 15 amino acids. The V gene end was trimmed by 5 bases and the J gene end by 3 bases; junction bases not matched to a gene: 7. CDR1 MNHEY and CDR2 SMNVEV come from the germline V gene (reference sequence). The CDR3 sequence is CASSPQRQGGNTIYF. The CDR3 coding sequence is TGTGCCAGCAGTCCACAGAGACAGGGTGGAAACACCATATATTTT.

J is TRBJ2-3 and V is TRBV19; 7 bases fit TRBD1. The CDR3 totals 15 residues. The trim removed 1 base at V and 5 bases at J, leaving 6 bases unmatched. From germline, CDR1 is LNHDA and CDR2 SQIVND (reference sequence). CDR3 protein: CASSIGQGQVDTQYF. The CDR3 DNA follows: TGTGCCAGTAGTATAGGACAGGGTCAGGTAGATACGCAGTATTTT.

This sequence joins TRBV30 and TRBJ2-2; D uncertain. The CDR3 has 14 amino acids. CDR1 and CDR2 from the germline V gene are GTSNPN and SVGIG (reference sequence). V was clipped by 3 bases and J by 7 bases, with 15 bases between them. CDR3 loop: CAWRSYTYVGELFF. For the CDR3, the DNA is TGTGCCTGGAGGTCCTACACCTATGTCGGGGAGCTGTTTTTT.

The V and J genes are TRBV27 and TRBJ1-5; tentative D call: TRBD1 (5 bases). The CDR3 is 15 amino acids. Germline lookup yields CDR1 MNHEY and CDR2 SMNVEV (reference sequence). V was cut by 5 bases and J by 6 bases, with 17 bases left in between. The CDR3 sequence is CASSPGPIRGQPQHF. CDR3 coding DNA: TGTGCCAGCAGTCCGGGACCTATTCGAGGTCAGCCCCAGCATTTT.

The rearrangement links TRBV9 to TRBJ2-2; either TRBD1 or TRBD2 may fit D (5 bases each). V was pared by 0 bases and J by 4 bases, with 7 bases between. Germline CDR1 is SGDLS and CDR2 is YYNGEE. The CDR3 consists of 14 residues. CDR3 coding DNA: TGTGCCAGCAGCGTAGGTGGGGGCACCGGGGAGCTGTTTTTT. Its translation: CASSVGGGTGELFF.

V is TRBV6-5 and J is TRBJ2-1; 9 bases match TRBD2. The J segment lost 5 bases and the V segment lost 5 bases, leaving 4 bases of the junction unmatched. Per germline, CDR1 MNHEY and CDR2 SVGAGI. This CDR3 has 14 residues. In DNA form, the CDR3 reads TGTGCCAGCAGTAGACTAGCGGCTCACAATGAGCAGTTCTTC. Its translation: CASSRLAAHNEQFF.

The rearrangement links TRBV5-1 to TRBJ2-2; 8 bases fit TRBD2. The CDR3 loop spans 15 amino acids. CDR1 is SGHRS, CDR2 YFSETQ, per germline. J was trimmed by 5 bases and V by 4 bases; bases with no gene match: 7. In DNA, the CDR3 is TGCGCCAGCAGCCCAGTAGCGGGGAATACCGGGGAGCTGTTTTTT. This translates into CASSPVAGNTGELFF.

V is TRBV28 and J is TRBJ2-1, with 7 bases identical to TRBD2. This CDR3 is 14 amino acids long. Germline trimming cut 6 bases from V and 6 bases from J; bases unmatched to any gene: 8. Germline V gives CDR1 MDHEN, CDR2 SYDVKM. This CDR3 reads CASRSERGVNEQFF. The CDR3 DNA is TGTGCCAGCAGATCGGAGCGGGGAGTCAATGAGCAGTTCTTC.

The V and J genes are TRBV10-3 and TRBJ2-5; D is perhaps TRBD2 (5 bases). Germline V lookup: CDR1 ENHRY, CDR2 SYGVKD. V shed 3 bases and J shed 4 bases, with 12 bases lying between them. The CDR3 runs to 14 residues. The CDR3 spells CAISENSGGETQYF. The DNA for the CDR3 is TGTGCCATCAGTGAAAACTCTGGAGGAGAGACCCAGTACTTC.

A few counts support this clone. V usage is TRBV6-4 and J usage is TRBJ1-6; no definite D call. The CDR3 extends over 14 amino acids. Looked up from germline, CDR1 is MRHNA and CDR2 is SNTAGT. Trimming took off 3 bases at V and 14 bases at J, with 17 bases between the two ends. The CDR3 bases are TGTGCCAGCAGTGAGGTCGTGGTCGAGGGATCCCTCCACTTT. This gives the protein CASSEVVVEGSLHF.

This chain links TRBV7-9 with TRBJ2-7, with 10 bases matching TRBD2. The CDR3 extends over 18 amino acids. Germline CDR1 SEHNR, CDR2 FQNEAQ (reference sequence). J gave up 2 bases and V 5 bases, and 15 bases lay outside the gene matches. The chain's CDR3 is CASSPRLAGDWDPYEQYF. For the CDR3, the DNA is TGTGCCAGCAGCCCCCGTCTAGCGGGAGACTGGGATCCCTACGAGCAGTACTTC. Combining the CDR3 with reference TRBV7-9 and TRBJ2-7 gives the whole variable domain DTGVSQNPRHKITKRGQNVTFRCDPISEHNRLYWYRQTLGQGPEFLTYFQNEAQLEKSRLLSDRFSAERPKGSFSTLEIQRTEQGDSAMYLCASSPRLAGDWDPYEQYFGPGTRLTVT.

This clone was picked up one time. In DNA, the CDR3 is TGTGCCAGCAGCTTTGCCAGGGGCACTGAAGCTTTCTTT. The encoded protein is CASSFARGTEAFF. J is TRBJ1-1 and V is TRBV5-5; D perhaps matches TRBD1 (6 bases). Trimming pared 2 bases from V and 4 bases from J, leaving 9 bases between. CDR1 SGHKS and CDR2 YYEKEE come from the germline V gene (reference sequence). This CDR3 comprises 13 residues.

This sequence joins TRBV28 and TRBJ2-1; D uncertain. Germline CDR1 and CDR2: MDHEN and SYDVKM. With 2 bases removed from V and 7 bases from J, the gap between germline ends came to 9 bases. CDR3 length: 13 amino acids. The CDR3 spells CASSLVAGNEQFF. DNA of the CDR3: TGTGCCAGCAGTTTAGTGGCTGGGAATGAGCAGTTCTTC.

This clone was observed a few times. The rearrangement uses TRBV18 and TRBJ1-2; D is ambiguous. Per germline, CDR1 KGHSH and CDR2 LQKENI. V lost 6 bases and J 5 bases, leaving 16 bases between the germline ends. The CDR3 contains 14 residues. The DNA for the CDR3 is TGTGCCAGCTCCCGCACGGGAGCCCAATATGGCTACACCTTC. Its protein is CASSRTGAQYGYTF.

This clone has a handful of counts. V and J are TRBV6-1 and TRBJ2-5; D not resolved. Germline values: CDR1 MNHNS, CDR2 SASEGT. This CDR3 region has 15 residues. Between the trimmed V and J ends, which lost 1 base and 1 base, there was a span of 10 bases. The CDR3 region is CASSEDPASQETQYF. The CDR3 DNA is TGTGCCAGCAGTGAAGACCCAGCTAGCCAAGAGACCCAGTACTTC.

This clone is a singleton in its sample. The V gene is TRBV5-4, the J gene TRBJ2-7; 8 positions match TRBD1. The CDR3 has 15 residues. V lost 2 bases to trimming and J lost 2 bases; unmatched junction nucleotides: 6. Germline-derived CDR1 and CDR2 are SGHNT and YYREEE (reference sequence). The CDR3 coding sequence is TGTGCCAGCAGCTTTGGCGGACAGGGAACCTACGAGCAGTACTTC. This codes for CASSFGGQGTYEQYF.

The V and J genes are TRBV2 and TRBJ2-1; either TRBD1 or TRBD2 may supply D (5 bases each). From germline, CDR1 is SNHLY and CDR2 FYNNEI. Trimming cost V 10 bases and J 4 bases, with 26 bases left between them. The CDR3 totals 17 residues. DNA of the CDR3: TGTGCCATCGCCCTCCGGGACGTCAATGCAGGGTACAATGAGCAGTTCTTC. It is translated as CAIALRDVNAGYNEQFF.

The chain employs TRBV27 and TRBJ2-7; the D gene is possibly TRBD1 (5 bases). Germline loops: CDR1 MNHEY, CDR2 SMNVEV (reference sequence). This CDR3 spans 15 amino acids. The V end lost 7 bases, the J end lost 4 bases, and 20 bases lay between the germline ends. The CDR3 region is CASMGSEDRVYEQYF. CDR3 sequence (DNA): TGTGCCAGCATGGGGTCCGAAGACAGAGTATACGAGCAGTACTTC.

The chain has TRBV5-1 and TRBJ2-3, with TRBD2 matching over 14 bases. This CDR3 spans 16 amino acids. CDR1 and CDR2 from the germline V gene are SGHRS and YFSETQ. After removal of 4 bases from V and 6 bases from J, the junction contained 7 bases not matched to a gene. CDR3 sequence: CASSHSGTSGSDTQYF. The CDR3 DNA is TGCGCCAGCAGCCACTCCGGGACTAGCGGGAGCGATACGCAGTATTTT.

V gene TRBV4-1 combines with J gene TRBJ1-2, with D maybe TRBD1 (5 bases). The CDR3 loop spans 16 amino acids. V was pared by 1 base and J by 5 bases, with 17 bases between. Per germline, CDR1 MGHRA and CDR2 YSYEKL. The CDR3 is CASSQAAGREPYGYTF. CDR3 nucleotide sequence: TGCGCCAGCAGCCAAGCGGCGGGGCGAGAGCCGTATGGCTACACCTTC.

The chain is built from TRBV10-3 and TRBJ2-7, with 7 bases aligning to TRBD2. Germline V gene data show CDR1 as ENHRY and CDR2 as SYGVKD. The CDR3 consists of 13 residues. V lost 7 bases and J lost 4; bases outside the gene matches: 7. Here the CDR3 reads CAIMGGETYEQYF. For the CDR3, the DNA is TGTGCCATCATGGGGGGGGAGACTTACGAGCAGTACTTC.

The chain has TRBV5-1 and TRBJ2-3; D remains ambiguous. This CDR3 contains 13 residues. V dropped 1 base and J dropped 0 bases, with 3 bases sitting between them. From germline, CDR1 is SGHRS and CDR2 YFSETQ. Here the CDR3 reads CASSLYSTDTQYF. The CDR3 nucleotides read TGCGCCAGCAGCTTGTACAGCACAGATACGCAGTATTTT.

This clone has a handful of counts. The rearrangement joins TRBV9 to TRBJ1-1, with TRBD1 as a possible D gene (6 bases). Looked up from germline, CDR1 is SGDLS and CDR2 is YYNGEE. Trimming pared 0 bases from V and 0 bases from J, leaving 12 bases between. The CDR3 spans 16 residues. The CDR3 DNA sequence: TGTGCCAGCAGCGTAGGGCAGGGGCAAATGAACACTGAAGCTTTCTTT. Translated, it gives CASSVGQGQMNTEAFF.